One sample yielded the 22 T cell receptor beta chains listed below, sequenced in a study of blood T cell repertoires in COVID-19. Clones were read by immunoSEQ multiplex PCR, and TCRdb kept only the in-frame ones, dropping some. The sample has about 130,000 clones, about nine tenths seen once; the top ten hold more than 3%. Sequenced input: peripheral blood. The receptors were gathered from a middle-aged man with active COVID-19.

The gene calls are TRBV29-1 and TRBJ2-1, with D possibly matching TRBD1 (6 bases). The CDR3 runs to 11 residues. Germline V gene sequence: CDR1 SQVTM, CDR2 ANQGSEA. CDR3 nucleotide sequence: TGCAGTGCCAGCAGGGGAAATGAGCAGTTCTTC. Translated: CSASRGNEQFF.

As DNA, the CDR3 is TGTGCCACCAGTGATGCACTGTCCCCCTACAATGAGCAGTTCTTC. This encodes CATSDALSPYNEQFF. V and J are TRBV24-1 and TRBJ2-1, with D unclear. The V and J ends lost 3 bases and 2 bases respectively, with 10 bases between them. There are 15 residues in the CDR3. The germline V gene encodes CDR1 KGHDR and CDR2 SFDVKD.

The chain combines TRBV6-5 with TRBJ1-6; 7 bases match TRBD1. This CDR3 is built from 13 residues. With V trimmed by 8 bases and J by 8 bases, 6 bases remained unmatched. Germline V gene lookup returns CDR1 MNHEY and CDR2 SVGAGI. The chain's CDR3 is CASYRGMDSPLHF. The CDR3 DNA reads as TGTGCCAGCTACAGGGGAATGGATTCACCCCTCCACTTT.

Only one count was recorded for this clone. The chain is built from TRBV10-1 and TRBJ1-2, with D possibly matching TRBD1 (6 bases). The CDR3 contains 13 residues. V dropped 0 bases and J dropped 7 bases, with 9 bases sitting between them. The V gene's germline CDR1 is WNHNN and CDR2 SYGVQD (reference sequence). The CDR3 nucleotides are TGCGCCAGCAGTGAGTCCAGGGGTACTGGCTACACCTTC. As protein: CASSESRGTGYTF.

V and J are TRBV24-1 and TRBJ1-5, with D hard to call. Germline-derived CDR1 and CDR2 are KGHDR and SFDVKD. CDR3 length equals 17 residues. V was trimmed by 5 bases and J by 4 bases, leaving 20 bases between them. CDR3 sequence (DNA): TGTGCCACCAGTGCCAATCGGCTGCGTCTAGCAAATCAGCCCCAGCATTTT. Amino acid sequence: CATSANRLRLANQPQHF.

The chain recombines TRBV19 with TRBJ2-1; D perhaps matches TRBD2 (6 bases). Germline CDR1 is LNHDA and CDR2 is SQIVND (reference sequence). This CDR3 is 15 amino acids long. Trimming pared 1 base from V and 5 bases from J, leaving 12 bases between. The CDR3 loop is CASSIGDFSHNEQFF. CDR3 nucleotides: TGTGCCAGTAGTATAGGGGACTTTTCCCACAATGAGCAGTTCTTC.

The genes are TRBV7-2 and TRBJ2-1, with 10 bases identical to TRBD1. The CDR3 is 17 amino acids. The junction had 8 bases not matched to a gene; V was cut back by 3 bases and J by 3 bases. CDR1 and CDR2 from the germline V gene are SGHTA and FQGNSA. Here the CDR3 DNA reads TGTGCCAGCAGCTTTCTCTCCCGGGACAGGGGCTACAATGAGCAGTTCTTC. Translated: CASSFLSRDRGYNEQFF.

The rearrangement links TRBV13 to TRBJ2-3; 12 nucleotides align to TRBD2. Trimming removed 5 bases from V and 5 bases from J; junction bases left unmatched: 8. The CDR3 is 16 amino acids. CDR1 is PRHDT, CDR2 FYEKMQ, per germline (reference sequence). This CDR3 reads CASSQKTSGRQDTQYF. As DNA, the CDR3 is TGTGCCAGCAGCCAGAAGACTAGCGGGAGACAAGATACGCAGTATTTT.

On this clone itself: Other DNA sequences in this specimen translate into the identical CDR3. The CDR3 DNA reads as TGTGCCAGCTCACCTTCCCTTAACACTGAAGCTTTCTTT. Amino acids: CASSPSLNTEAFF. The chain links TRBV18 to TRBJ1-1; no clear D. V was clipped by 3 bases and J by 2 bases, with 7 bases between them. Germline loops: CDR1 KGHSH, CDR2 LQKENI. The CDR3 is 13 amino acids. The full variable domain, with the rest looked up from reference TRBV18 and TRBJ1-1, is NAGVMQNPRHLVRRRGQEARLRCSPMKGHSHVYWYRQLPEEGLKFMVYLQKENIIDESGMPKERFSAEFPKEGPSILRIQQVVRGDSAAYFCASSPSLNTEAFFGQGTRLTVV.

J is TRBJ1-6 and V is TRBV10-3; D not resolved. V gave up 2 bases and J gave up 12 bases, with 8 bases separating them. The germline gives CDR1 ENHRY, CDR2 SYGVKD. This CDR3 is 12 amino acids long. The CDR3 bases are TGTGCCATCAGTGAGGGCCTTTTACCCCTCCACTTT. The encoded protein is CAISEGLLPLHF.

The chain uses TRBV29-1 and TRBJ2-1; D possibly corresponds to TRBD2 (5 bases). The ends were cut back, 6 bases at V and 9 bases at J, with 12 bases in the middle. The V gene's germline CDR1 is SQVTM and CDR2 ANQGSEA. This CDR3 is built from 11 residues. The CDR3 bases are TGCAGCGTACCCACTAGGTTTGAGCAGTTCTTC. Translating it yields CSVPTRFEQFF.

This sequence joins TRBV5-1 and TRBJ1-1, with D possibly TRBD1 on 6 matching bases. This CDR3 has 12 residues. V lost 3 bases, J lost 6 bases, and 9 bases lay in between. Germline V lookup: CDR1 SGHRS, CDR2 YFSETQ. CDR3 sequence (DNA): TGCGCCAGCAGCTCTGGGACACCTGAAGCTTTCTTT. This translates into CASSSGTPEAFF.

The chain is built from TRBV6-6 and TRBJ2-7, with D maybe TRBD1 (6 bases). V was pared by 8 bases and J by 2 bases, with 13 bases between. CDR1 is MNHNY and CDR2 is SVGAGI in the germline V gene (reference sequence). This CDR3 region has 13 residues. The CDR3 DNA is TGTGCCAGCGGGGCACAGGGTACCTACGAGCAGTACGTC. Amino acid sequence: CASGAQGTYEQYV.

The rearrangement joins TRBV18 to TRBJ2-1; no firm D call. This CDR3 contains 14 residues. V was trimmed by 3 bases and J by 2 bases, leaving 8 bases between them. Germline V gene data show CDR1 as KGHSH and CDR2 as LQKENI. CDR3 DNA: TGTGCCAGCTCACCGGAGATTACCTACAATGAGCAGTTCTTC. It is translated as CASSPEITYNEQFF.

The chain is built from TRBV5-6 and TRBJ2-7, with D tentatively TRBD1 (6 bases). The CDR3 contains 13 residues. The germline V gene encodes CDR1 SGHDT and CDR2 YYEEEE. V shed 0 bases and J shed 6 bases, with 10 bases lying between them. The CDR3: CASSLGGLGEQYV. The CDR3 DNA is TGTGCCAGCAGCTTGGGGGGGCTGGGCGAGCAGTACGTC.

The CDR3 loop reads CASSPGGEMNTEAFF. CDR3 in DNA: TGTGCCAGCAGCCCAGGAGGGGAGATGAACACTGAAGCTTTCTTT. V and J are TRBV3-1 (or the pseudogene TRBV3-2) and TRBJ1-1; D perhaps matches TRBD1 (5 bases). Germline values: CDR1 LGHDT, CDR2 YNNKEL (reference sequence). The germline V and J ends were trimmed by 4 bases and 0 bases, with 12 bases remaining between them. This CDR3 is 15 amino acids long.

V usage is TRBV6-5 and J usage is TRBJ1-3; the match to TRBD1 covers 8 bases. The J segment lost 2 bases and the V segment lost 6 bases, leaving 6 bases of the junction unmatched. Germline-derived CDR1 and CDR2 are MNHEY and SVGAGI. The CDR3 loop spans 15 amino acids. This CDR3 is CASRMGTGAGNTIYF. CDR3 in DNA: TGTGCCAGCAGGATGGGGACAGGTGCTGGAAACACCATATATTTT.

The J gene is TRBJ1-1, the V gene TRBV2, with D perhaps matching TRBD1 (6 bases). The CDR3 is 13 amino acids. CDR1 is SNHLY and CDR2 is FYNNEI in the germline V gene. Trimming cost V 10 bases and J 1 base, with 13 bases left between them. CDR3 in amino acids: CATSQGENTEAFF. In DNA, the CDR3 is TGTGCCACCTCACAGGGAGAGAACACTGAAGCTTTCTTT.

The chain employs TRBV14 and TRBJ2-7, with TRBD1 matching 9 bases. Germline values: CDR1 SGHDN, CDR2 FVKESK. Trimming removed 1 base from V and 4 bases from J; junction bases left unmatched: 11. There are 17 residues in the CDR3. CDR3: CASSQGLRQGVLYEQYF. As DNA, the CDR3 is TGTGCCAGCAGCCAAGGGCTAAGACAGGGGGTTCTTTACGAGCAGTACTTC.

This clone occurred once. This sequence joins TRBV10-1 and TRBJ2-2; tentative D call: TRBD2 (5 bases). The CDR3 sequence is 14 residues long. From germline, CDR1 is WNHNN and CDR2 SYGVQD (reference sequence). The V end lost 5 bases, the J end lost 5 bases, and 12 bases lay between the germline ends. The CDR3 region is CASSPGVQTGELFF. In DNA, the CDR3 is TGCGCCAGCAGTCCCGGGGTGCAGACCGGGGAGCTGTTTTTT.

This chain uses TRBV30 with TRBJ1-1; possible D gene TRBD1, 5 bases. This CDR3 spans 13 amino acids. Trimming cost V 1 base and J 2 bases, with 8 bases left between them. The germline V gene has CDR1 GTSNPN and CDR2 SVGIG (reference sequence). The CDR3 region is CAWSAGSNTEAFF. In DNA, the CDR3 is TGTGCCTGGAGTGCAGGGTCAAACACTGAAGCTTTCTTT.

This clone was detected once. The gene calls are TRBV6-6 and TRBJ1-4, with 10 positions matching TRBD1. Germline-derived CDR1 and CDR2 are MNHNY and SVGAGI (reference sequence). The CDR3 has 15 residues. The trim removed 5 bases at V and 6 bases at J, leaving 6 bases unmatched. CDR3 in DNA: TGTGCCAGCAGTGCCAAGACAGGGGGCGATGAAAAACTGTTTTTT. Protein: CASSAKTGGDEKLFF.